This T cell receptor (beta chain) was identified in a study of cytomegalovirus exposure and HLA in healthy donors. Generated by immunoSEQ multiplex PCR, the TCRdb table keeps only in-frame clones and is missing some. The sample shows 76,000 or so clones, around 94% of them seen only once. Germline loops: CDR1 KGHSH, CDR2 LQKENI. V lost 3 bases to trimming and J lost 3 bases, with 5 bases between them. The CDR3 totals 12 residues. Sequencing input: PBMCs. The receptor was derived from a woman aged 18-29 years in good health and CMV-seropositive. The J gene is TRBJ1-1, the V gene TRBV18, with D hard to call. The chain's CDR3 is CASSPSDTEAFF. For the CDR3, the DNA is TGTGCCAGCTCACCGTCGGACACTGAAGCTTTCTTT.